The present T cell receptor (beta chain) was sequenced within a study of early T cells in non-severe SARS-CoV-2 infection. Study conclusions and caveats: The VDJdb matching leaned toward anti-spike CD8 responses and overlooked private and CD4 specificities.

The TCR library protocol was used to attach unique molecular identifiers. These identifiers were attached to individual cDNA molecules. TCRdb re-analysed the 5' RACE reads in MiXCR, keeping a single row per CDR3 protein. The sample records roughly 64,000 distinct CDR3 sequences, about an eighth being singletons. As regards this clonotype: Its specificity is unknown.

V trimming: 1 base; J trimming: 10 bases; junction bases outside the gene matches: 6. Per the germline V gene, CDR1 is MGHRA and CDR2 is YSYEKL. There are 14 residues in the CDR3. The source of this sequence is an adult who was a healthcare worker with PCR-confirmed SARS-CoV-2 infection or an uninfected control (not recorded which). The J gene is TRBJ2-1, the V gene TRBV4-1, with 8 bases identical to TRBD2. Sequenced: whole blood. CDR3: CASSQGTSQYEQFF. In DNA form, the CDR3 reads TGCGCCAGCAGCCAAGGGACTAGCCAATACGAGCAGTTCTTC.